Following are 31 T cell receptor beta chains from one sample sequenced in a study of T-cell memory formation after mild COVID-19. TCRdb passed the 5' RACE reads through MiXCR, listing each CDR3 protein once. This table holds about 110,000 distinct CDR3 sequences, approximately 15% found once. Sequenced sample: PBMCs or a T cell subset sorted from them (not recorded which). All receptors derive from an adult woman who had mild COVID-19 (a few samples of this study predate the infection). Cell type and time point are not known.

This chain links TRBV10-3 with TRBJ2-7; 7 nucleotides line up with TRBD1. Germline assignment: CDR1 ENHRY and CDR2 SYGVKD. Losses at the gene ends were 8 bases for V and 2 bases for J; bases not matched to a gene: 3. This CDR3 is 12 amino acids long. CDR3 sequence (DNA): TGTGCCATCGGGACAGCCGCCTACGAGCAGTACTTC. Protein product: CAIGTAAYEQYF.

V is TRBV12-3 or TRBV12-4 and J is TRBJ2-1, with 7 bases aligning to TRBD1. There are 13 residues in the CDR3. Trimming removed 5 bases from V and 8 bases from J; junction bases left unmatched: 6. CDR3 amino acids: CASSTDRAHEQFF. CDR3 DNA sequence: TGTGCCAGCAGTACCGACAGGGCCCATGAGCAGTTCTTC.

The chain is built from TRBV7-2 and TRBJ2-7; possibly TRBD1 for D (6 bases). CDR3 size: 15 residues. The germline V and J ends were trimmed by 5 bases and 5 bases, with 19 bases remaining between them. CDR1 and CDR2 from the germline V gene are SGHTA and FQGNSA. DNA of the CDR3: TGTGCCAGCAGCGCCGGGACACCCGCCCCCCACGAGCAGTACTTC. Amino acid sequence: CASSAGTPAPHEQYF.

The V and J genes are TRBV7-2 and TRBJ2-5, with 8 bases matching TRBD2. The CDR3 covers 18 residues. The V gene's germline CDR1 is SGHTA and CDR2 FQGNSA. J was trimmed by 4 bases and V by 2 bases; bases with no gene match: 15. Here the CDR3 reads CASSLWPRRAGVSETQYF. CDR3 DNA: TGTGCCAGCAGCTTATGGCCTCGACGAGCGGGAGTGTCAGAGACCCAGTACTTC.

The V and J genes are TRBV29-1 and TRBJ2-2; TRBD2 aligns across 7 bases. CDR1 SQVTM and CDR2 ANQGSEA come from the germline V gene. J gave up 2 bases and V 6 bases, and 12 bases lay outside the gene matches. This CDR3 has 16 amino acids. For the CDR3, the DNA is TGCAGCGTGGCGACTAGCAGTATGTTCAACACCGGGGAGCTGTTTTTT. Its translation: CSVATSSMFNTGELFF.

This clonotype has a handful of counts. The rearrangement links TRBV24-1 to TRBJ2-1; 14 positions match TRBD2. CDR1 KGHDR and CDR2 SFDVKD come from the germline V gene. The length of the CDR3 is 18 residues. V gave up 4 bases and J gave up 3 bases; unmatched junction bases: 7. CDR3 in DNA: TGTGCCACCAGTGACCCCGGGACTAGCGGGAGTGGCTACAATGAGCAGTTCTTC. Translating it yields CATSDPGTSGSGYNEQFF.

The chain joins TRBV27 to TRBJ1-1, with TRBD1 matching over 7 bases. CDR1 MNHEY and CDR2 SMNVEV come from the germline V gene (reference sequence). CDR3 length: 12 amino acids. Germline trimming cut 8 bases from V and 5 bases from J; bases unmatched to any gene: 5. CDR3 DNA: TGTGCCAGCCGACAGGGCCCTACTGAAGCTTTCTTT. Translation: CASRQGPTEAFF.

This clonotype has a handful of counts. The chain employs TRBV7-6 and TRBJ1-1; D gene unclear. In germline, CDR1 is SGHVS, CDR2 FNYEAQ. The ends were cut back, 5 bases at V and 8 bases at J, with 12 bases in the middle. This CDR3 spans 12 amino acids. CDR3 DNA sequence: TGTGCCAGCAGCCCTGCGACCTGGGAAGCTTTCTTT. Translation: CASSPATWEAFF.

The chain carries TRBV5-6 and TRBJ2-3, with TRBD2 matching over 10 bases. The germline V gene has CDR1 SGHDT and CDR2 YYEEEE. V lost 5 bases to trimming and J lost 6 bases; unmatched junction nucleotides: 9. The CDR3 spans 15 residues. CDR3: CASSTLAGVFDTQYF. CDR3 nucleotide sequence: TGTGCCAGCAGTACGCTAGCGGGAGTTTTTGATACGCAGTATTTT.

This clonotype was observed a handful of times. V and J are TRBV29-1 and TRBJ1-3; possibly TRBD1 for D (5 bases). V was trimmed by 4 bases and J by 0 bases, leaving 10 bases between them. Germline-derived CDR1 and CDR2 are SQVTM and ANQGSEA. The CDR3 consists of 14 residues. This CDR3 is CSVGTGYSGNTIYF. The CDR3 DNA reads TGCAGCGTTGGAACAGGCTACTCTGGAAACACCATATATTTT.

This clonotype was detected only a few times. The chain recombines TRBV30 with TRBJ1-1; D is ambiguous. This CDR3 has 14 amino acids. V was pared by 2 bases and J by 4 bases, with 14 bases between. Looked up from germline, CDR1 is GTSNPN and CDR2 is SVGIG (reference sequence). The DNA of the CDR3 is TGTGCCTGGAGTCATCTCTCGGGGAGCACTGAAGCTTTCTTT. As protein: CAWSHLSGSTEAFF.

CDR3 in amino acids: CASSQEFTGAAEAFF. The CDR3 coding sequence is TGCGCCAGCAGCCAGGAGTTTACAGGGGCGGCTGAAGCTTTCTTT. This chain uses TRBV4-1 with TRBJ1-1; 7 bases agree with TRBD1. J lost 6 bases, V lost 3 bases, and 10 bases had no gene match. The CDR3 totals 15 residues. Per the germline V gene, CDR1 is MGHRA and CDR2 is YSYEKL.

This clonotype was observed a handful of times. The V gene is TRBV3-1, the J gene TRBJ1-2; D remains ambiguous. The CDR3 consists of 14 residues. Germline V gene data show CDR1 as LGHDT and CDR2 as YNNKEL (reference sequence). With 0 bases removed from V and 6 bases from J, the gap between germline ends came to 11 bases. The CDR3 spells CASSQDIGENGYTF. The CDR3 region has the DNA TGTGCCAGCAGCCAAGATATTGGGGAGAATGGCTACACCTTC.

This clonotype has only a few counts. This sequence joins TRBV5-1 and TRBJ2-3; unclear D gene. Deletions cut 0 bases from V and 14 bases from J, with 22 bases between. Germline CDR1 SGHRS, CDR2 YFSETQ. The CDR3 length is 15 residues. The CDR3 nucleotides are TGCGCCAGCAGCTTGGTGGTCCAGGCTGGGTCCCCGGTGTATTTT. This codes for CASSLVVQAGSPVYF. The variable domain in full, completed from reference TRBV5-1 and TRBJ2-3, reads KAGVTQTPRYLIKTRGQQVTLSCSPISGHRSVSWYQQTPGQGLQFLFEYFSETQRNKGNFPGRFSGRQFSNSRSEMNVSTLELGDSALYLCASSLVVQAGSPVYFGPGTRLTVL.

The chain uses TRBV7-8 and TRBJ2-1, with 11 bases aligning to TRBD2. The CDR3 loop spans 17 amino acids. The germline gives CDR1 SGHVS, CDR2 FQNEAQ. Trimming at V came to 5 bases and at J to 7 bases, leaving 13 bases not matched to a gene. CDR3 loop: CASSTRLAGTYVNEQFF. The CDR3 nucleotides are TGTGCCAGCAGCACCAGACTAGCGGGGACATACGTGAATGAGCAGTTCTTC. Complete variable domain (other parts from reference TRBV7-8 and TRBJ2-1): GAGVSQSPRYKVAKRGQDVALRCDPISGHVSLFWYQQALGQGPEFLTYFQNEAQLDKSGLPSDRFFAERPEGSVSTLKIQRTQQEDSAVYLCASSTRLAGTYVNEQFFGPGTRLTVL.

This CDR3 reads CSVEVGEQYF. CDR3 coding DNA: TGCAGCGTTGAAGTGGGGGAGCAGTACTTC. This chain connects TRBV29-1 to TRBJ2-7, with D unresolved. Germline lookup yields CDR1 SQVTM and CDR2 ANQGSEA. This CDR3 has 10 amino acids. Trimming took off 1 base at V and 7 bases at J, with 5 bases between the two ends.

This clonotype was seen many times. The CDR3 spells CASSFRASFDEQYF. The CDR3 DNA is TGCGCCAGCAGCTTTAGGGCTAGCTTCGACGAGCAGTACTTC. The V call is TRBV5-1, the J call TRBJ2-7, with D possibly TRBD2 on 5 matching bases. V was shortened by 2 bases and J by 5 bases, with 14 bases between the two germline ends. The V gene's germline CDR1 is SGHRS and CDR2 YFSETQ. The CDR3 runs 14 residues.

The chain recombines TRBV4-2 with TRBJ1-5; D unclear. Germline V CDR1 and CDR2: LGHNA, YNFKEQ. The CDR3 runs to 15 residues. V was clipped by 4 bases and J by 4 bases, with 14 bases between them. Here the CDR3 reads CASSPQPRANQPQHF. The CDR3 DNA sequence: TGTGCCAGCAGCCCCCAACCGAGAGCTAATCAGCCCCAGCATTTT.

This sequence joins TRBV29-1 and TRBJ1-2; 10 bases align to TRBD1. CDR1 SQVTM and CDR2 ANQGSEA come from the germline V gene. The CDR3 totals 13 residues. The CDR3: CSVTGTGAYGYTF. The CDR3 nucleotides are TGCAGTGTCACCGGGACAGGGGCCTATGGCTACACCTTC.

This clonotype appeared many times. V and J are TRBV5-6 and TRBJ2-4, with D possibly TRBD2 on 5 matching bases. Trimming left V 4 bases short and J 2 bases short, with 13 bases between. The germline gives CDR1 SGHDT, CDR2 YYEEEE. The CDR3 is made up of 15 amino acids. Here the CDR3 DNA reads TGTGCCAGCAGCCTGGCAGGCGGGTCCAAAAACATTCAGTACTTC. It encodes CASSLAGGSKNIQYF.

This clonotype has more than one count but fewer than ten. This sequence joins TRBV14 and TRBJ1-2; TRBD1 agrees at 8 bases. CDR1 and CDR2 (germline): SGHDN, FVKESK. This CDR3 is 13 amino acids long. The ends lost 4 bases at V and 7 bases at J; junction bases unmatched: 5. DNA for the CDR3: TGTGCCAGCAGCCCGCAGGACAGGGCTGGCTACACCTTC. Amino acid sequence: CASSPQDRAGYTF.

This clonotype was counted only a few times. V usage is TRBV29-1 and J usage is TRBJ2-1, with 7 bases that match TRBD2. This CDR3 is built from 13 residues. V was clipped by 1 base and J by 7 bases; unmatched bases: 4. Looked up from germline, CDR1 is SQVTM and CDR2 is ANQGSEA. Written as DNA, the CDR3 is TGCAGCGTTGAAGGGCTGGGACTAAATGAGCAGTTCTTC. As protein: CSVEGLGLNEQFF.

This clonotype was detected a few times. The chain has TRBV30 and TRBJ2-7; D tentatively reads TRBD1 or TRBD2 (5 bases each). Germline V CDR1 and CDR2: GTSNPN, SVGIG (reference sequence). The ends were cut back, 1 base at V and 0 bases at J, with 7 bases in the middle. The CDR3 is 13 residues long. The CDR3 reads CAWSGGISYEQYF. CDR3 DNA: TGTGCCTGGAGTGGGGGGATCTCCTACGAGCAGTACTTC.

The V gene is TRBV20-1, the J gene TRBJ2-7; 8 bases align to TRBD2. The V gene end was trimmed by 4 bases and the J gene end by 2 bases; junction bases not matched to a gene: 7. The CDR3 covers 14 residues. Germline CDR1 and CDR2: DFQATT and SNEGSKA (reference sequence). CDR3 DNA: TGCAGTGCTACGGGTAGCGGGATGACCTACGAGCAGTACTTC. It yields the protein CSATGSGMTYEQYF.

The chain uses TRBV2 and TRBJ2-1; tentatively, D is TRBD2 (6 bases). The V end lost 4 bases, the J end lost 5 bases, and 18 bases lay between the germline ends. CDR3 length equals 16 residues. The germline gives CDR1 SNHLY, CDR2 FYNNEI. This CDR3 reads CASSVPRDSLHNEQFF. CDR3 coding DNA: TGTGCCAGCAGTGTCCCCCGGGACTCACTTCACAATGAGCAGTTCTTC. The full variable domain, in which reference TRBV2 and TRBJ2-1 provide the parts outside the CDR3, is EPEVTQTPSHQVTQMGQEVILRCVPISNHLYFYWYRQILGQKVEFLVSFYNNEISEKSEIFDDQFSVERPDGSNFTLKIRSTKLEDSAMYFCASSVPRDSLHNEQFFGPGTRLTVL.

This clonotype is medium-sized within its sample. V is TRBV5-6 and J is TRBJ2-1; D gene ambiguous. In germline, CDR1 is SGHDT, CDR2 YYEEEE. This CDR3 spans 14 amino acids. The V gene lost 2 bases and the J gene lost 0 bases, with 6 bases spanning the gap. The CDR3 is CASSFDGSYNEQFF. The CDR3 nucleotides read TGTGCCAGCAGCTTCGACGGCTCCTACAATGAGCAGTTCTTC.

In its sample, this clonotype was seen a few times. This chain links TRBV9 with TRBJ2-2; perhaps TRBD2 as D (6 bases). The V end was cut by 4 bases, the J end by 5 bases, with 15 bases between. CDR3 size: 15 residues. Germline lookup yields CDR1 SGDLS and CDR2 YYNGEE. This CDR3 is CASSTLEGQTGELFF. CDR3 bases: TGTGCCAGCAGCACCCTGGAGGGGCAGACCGGGGAGCTGTTTTTT.

In nucleotides, the CDR3 is TGTGCCAGCACCCATCGCGATGAGCAGTTCTTC. This codes for CASTHRDEQFF. The chain combines TRBV12-3 or TRBV12-4 with TRBJ2-1; unclear D gene. The V end was cut by 7 bases, the J end by 8 bases, with 9 bases between. The CDR3 sequence is 11 residues long.

The chain recombines TRBV6-4 with TRBJ2-7; D gene uncertain. The V gene's germline CDR1 is MRHNA and CDR2 SNTAGT. Trimming shortened V by 4 bases and J by 2 bases, and 12 bases separated the two germline ends. This CDR3 has 14 residues. The CDR3 DNA sequence: TGTGCCAGCAGTGTGACGGGCGATGCCTACGAGCAGTACTTC. This translates into CASSVTGDAYEQYF.

This clonotype was seen ten or more times. This chain connects TRBV7-9 to TRBJ2-1, with D perhaps assigned TRBD1 or TRBD2 (5 bases each). CDR3 length: 16 residues. Germline V gene data show CDR1 as SEHNR and CDR2 as FQNEAQ (reference sequence). The V end lost 4 bases, the J end lost 0 bases, and 13 bases lay between the germline ends. The CDR3: CASSSRDPHSYNEQFF. The CDR3 coding sequence is TGTGCCAGCAGCTCCCGGGACCCCCACTCCTACAATGAGCAGTTCTTC.

This clonotype came up many times. J is TRBJ1-1 and V is TRBV7-9, with 7 positions matching TRBD1. V shed 3 bases, J shed 7 bases, and the junction held 2 bases outside the gene matches. The CDR3 extends over 12 amino acids. Germline lookup yields CDR1 SEHNR and CDR2 FQNEAQ (reference sequence). This CDR3 reads CASSFGQVEAFF. The CDR3 nucleotides are TGTGCCAGCAGCTTCGGACAGGTTGAAGCTTTCTTT.